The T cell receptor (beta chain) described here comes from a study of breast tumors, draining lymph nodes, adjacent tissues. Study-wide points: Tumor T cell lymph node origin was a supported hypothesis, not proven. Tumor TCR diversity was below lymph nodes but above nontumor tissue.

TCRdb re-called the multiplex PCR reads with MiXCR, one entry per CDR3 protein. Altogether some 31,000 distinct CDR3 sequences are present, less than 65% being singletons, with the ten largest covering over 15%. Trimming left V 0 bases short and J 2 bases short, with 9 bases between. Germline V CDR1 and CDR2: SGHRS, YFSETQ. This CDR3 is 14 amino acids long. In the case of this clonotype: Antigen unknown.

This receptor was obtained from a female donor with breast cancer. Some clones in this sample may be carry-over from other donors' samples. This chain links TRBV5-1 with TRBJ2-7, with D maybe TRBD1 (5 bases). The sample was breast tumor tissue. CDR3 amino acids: CASSLEQDPYEQYF. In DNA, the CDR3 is TGCGCCAGCAGCTTGGAACAGGACCCCTACGAGCAGTACTTC.